This TCR beta chain appears in the sequencing data of a study of T cell responses to AZD1222 COVID-19 vaccine. The method was immunoSEQ multiplex PCR; TCRdb's version includes in-frame clones alone and lacks a portion of them. The sample carries 99,000 or so clones, about 88% recorded once. Study-wide results and limits: Researchers took repertoire samples only after the peak T cell response had come. Nearly half of unique spike-specific TCRs reportedly avoided B.1.351 and B.1.1.7 mutated regions.

Germline CDR1 is SNHLY and CDR2 is FYNNEI. The CDR3 is made up of 14 amino acids. Trimming cost V 3 bases and J 4 bases, with 10 bases left between them. A note on this clone: Its cognate antigen is unknown.

The material sequenced was peripheral blood, taken on day 0 of AZD1222 vaccination. The TCR comes from an adult in good health. The rearrangement links TRBV2 to TRBJ2-1, with D hard to call. CDR3 loop: CASSEVATYNEQFF. The CDR3 region has the DNA TGTGCCAGCAGTGAGGTTGCCACTTACAATGAGCAGTTCTTC.